This TCR beta chain was sequenced in a study of blood T cells in healthy people across ages (dated by TCRdb to between 2014 and 2017). Regarding the research as a whole: In model experiments, template switching captured roughly one uniquely barcoded TCR beta cDNA molecule for every two T cells. Using the same blood draw, the study looked at two additional independent replicas of 1 million unique cDNA reads for two donors, one aged 18 to 30 and the other aged 80 or older. To avoid experimental bias, donors of different ages were distributed randomly across sequencing lanes. Using deep sequencing normalized with unique cDNA molecular identifiers, the study measured how TCR beta repertoire diversity changes with age. The donors were split into four age groups: young (average roughly 15 years), middle-aged (about 40), aged (62) and long-lived (approximately 80). General conclusions and limits of the study: Conclusive comparison of naive and antigen-experienced compartments was prevented by the profiling of bulk unsorted PBMCs. Compared with the aged group, the long-lived group had more naive CD4+ T cells, fewer expanded clones and increased TCR diversity, suggesting age selection. There was a strong correlation between observed TCR beta diversity and the percentage of naive T cells measured by flow cytometry. Estimates of total diversity based on one million sequenced T cells were considered lower bounds and underestimates. Because donor CMV infection status was unknown, age-related changes in expanded clonotypes were potentially confounded. As age increased, observed TCR beta diversity per million T cells dropped in a roughly linear way, and a significant reduction was already evident by age 40.

On this clonotype: Its recognized antigen is unknown. No base quality information exists; no much larger clone differs at one position.

Systemically healthy Caucasian individuals from Russia, 35 to 40 in total and aged roughly 6 to 95 years, were included as donors. Ten milliliters of peripheral blood were drawn from each donor into EDTA-treated Vacutainer tubes. Ficoll-Paque density-gradient centrifugation was used to isolate PBMCs, with at least 6.5 million per sample. Trizol reagent was used to extract total RNA from the PBMCs, yielding at least 6 micrograms per sample. The percentages of naive CD45RAhigh/CD27high T cells were determined by flow cytometry on a PBMC aliquot from every donor. Libraries came from 5' RACE. The sequencer was an Illumina HiSeq 2500. A second PCR of roughly 7 to 12 cycles was run with a J-beta primer mix and a sample-barcoded 5' primer. Each TCR beta cDNA molecule received a unique molecular identifier from a template-switch 5' adaptor carrying 12 random nucleotides. At least 3 million CDR3-containing paired-end reads were obtained from each sample. All of the RNA was converted into first-strand cDNA using the Mint cDNA synthesis kit, with a TRBC-specific oligonucleotide serving as the primer. Following uracil-DNA glycosylase treatment, all cDNA underwent a first 18-cycle PCR with the universal primers M1SS and BC2_uni_R. The paper's data handling went like this. For normalization, 1 million high-quality reads, each with a distinct molecular identifier, were randomly selected from each sample. Instead of being binned into consensus sequences, reads that shared molecular identifiers were thrown out. CDR3 identification, clonotype clustering and error correction used MiTCR with a Q25 quality threshold and the strictest error-elimination algorithm. A nonparametric unseen species model with Euler transformation was used to estimate lower-bound total TCR beta diversity. The raw public data were reprocessed by TCRdb itself: fastp quality trimming at Q25, MiXCR clonotype calling, in-frame beta chains only. When rows share a CDR3 protein, they turn into one entry using the most common DNA and genes. The V and J calls and clone size are TCRdb's, not the authors'. The sample includes 1.5 million to 2 million distinct CDR3 sequences, with roughly a third observed a single time. The top ten clones comprise approximately 10% of the sample.

The sequence derives from a woman in her thirties in good health. The sample taken for sequencing was blood.

The DNA is TGTGCCAGCAGTGAAGCCTATCGCGGGGCCACTGAAGCTTTCTTT. Its translation reads: CASSEAYRGATEAFF. The chain links TRBV6-1 with TRBJ1-1; perhaps TRBD1 is the D gene, with 5 bases matching. For CDR1 and CDR2, the germline V gene lists MNHNS and SASEGT. V is reduced by 0 bases and J by 4 bases, leaving a spacing of 12 bases between them. Including cysteine and phenylalanine, the CDR3 has 15 amino acids. Of all the DNA, just the CDR3 is kept, 45 bases in frame from base 1.